This T cell receptor (beta chain) was recorded in a study of cytomegalovirus exposure and HLA in healthy donors. PCR primers comprised 60 Vbeta and 13 Jbeta primers. The table came from immunoSEQ multiplex PCR; TCRdb's copy has only in-frame clones and leaves some out. The repertoire holds about 150,000 clones, with more than 70% as singletons. The CDR3 extends over 15 amino acids. Germline-derived CDR1 and CDR2 are SGHRS and YFSETQ. Trimming pared 0 bases from V and 5 bases from J, leaving 15 bases between. Source material: PBMCs. This TCR was sampled from a man aged 25 to 45 in good health and CMV-seronegative. This sequence joins TRBV5-1 and TRBJ2-7; D perhaps matches TRBD2 (6 bases). The CDR3: CASSLVGGSSDEQYF. CDR3 DNA: TGCGCCAGCAGCTTGGTCGGGGGAAGCAGCGACGAGCAGTACTTC.